Each of the 28 T cell receptor beta chains below was sequenced from the same sample in a study of cytomegalovirus exposure and HLA in healthy donors. PCR involved 60 Vbeta and 13 Jbeta primers. Libraries were prepared by immunoSEQ multiplex PCR; TCRdb keeps only in-frame clonotypes and omits some of them. The data hold fewer than 90,000 clones, with approximately 72% observed a single time. Sequencing was carried out using PBMCs. The receptors were gathered from a man between 25 and 39 years old in good health and CMV-seropositive.

The sample holds one count of this clone. The genes are TRBV19 and TRBJ2-7, with 9 positions matching TRBD1. Trimming took 3 bases from V and 2 from J; bases not matched to a gene: 5. The CDR3 sequence is 15 residues long. Germline values: CDR1 LNHDA, CDR2 SQIVND (reference sequence). The CDR3: CASSIGDRVTYEQYF. The CDR3 bases are TGTGCCAGTAGTATTGGGGACAGGGTCACCTACGAGCAGTACTTC.

The CDR3 bases are TGTGCCAGCAGCTTGACTGGTAACACCGGGGAGCTGTTTTTT. It translates to CASSLTGNTGELFF. The chain links TRBV5-6 to TRBJ2-2; D is unresolved. There are 14 residues in the CDR3. V was trimmed by 1 base and J by 2 bases, leaving 6 bases between them. Germline loops: CDR1 SGHDT, CDR2 YYEEEE.

The chain links TRBV29-1 to TRBJ2-7; a weak D match, TRBD1 (6 bases). The length of the CDR3 is 15 residues. From germline, CDR1 is SQVTM and CDR2 ANQGSEA. V was clipped by 0 bases and J by 3 bases, with 15 bases between them. The CDR3 sequence is CSVEDRRGTGYEQYF. CDR3 sequence (DNA): TGCAGCGTTGAAGATCGCAGGGGAACGGGCTACGAGCAGTACTTC.

This clone was seen more than once but under ten times. The CDR3 DNA reads as TGTGCCAGCAGCGTAGAACGAGGACTAGCGGGCTACAATGAGCAGTTCTTC. Its protein product is CASSVERGLAGYNEQFF. The chain links TRBV9 to TRBJ2-1; TRBD2 matches 11 bases. The CDR3 covers 17 residues. After removal of 0 bases from V and 3 bases from J, the junction contained 5 bases not matched to a gene. Per germline, CDR1 SGDLS and CDR2 YYNGEE.

The CDR3 DNA reads TGTGCCAGCACGGGTCAAGCGGGGGCCACAGATACGCAGTATTTT. Its protein product is CASTGQAGATDTQYF. The chain joins TRBV6-5 to TRBJ2-3; TRBD2 agrees at 8 bases. Trimming removed 7 bases from V and 2 bases from J; junction bases left unmatched: 8. This CDR3 is 15 amino acids long. Germline assignment: CDR1 MNHEY and CDR2 SVGAGI.

The gene calls are TRBV18 and TRBJ2-7; 7 bases map to TRBD1. Germline CDR1 is KGHSH and CDR2 is LQKENI. Losses at the gene ends were 2 bases for V and 0 bases for J; bases not matched to a gene: 13. CDR3 size: 18 residues. The CDR3 region has the DNA TGTGCCAGCTCACCAGACGTGTCCCAGGGGGTGCCCTCCTACGAGCAGTACTTC. This translates into CASSPDVSQGVPSYEQYF.

The V call is TRBV4-3, the J call TRBJ2-4; 11 bases line up with TRBD2. The CDR3 has 15 amino acids. With 1 base clipped from V and 8 bases from J, the junction kept 4 bases outside the gene matches. Germline CDR1 reads LGHNA; CDR2 reads YSLEER. CDR3 protein: CASSQVSGGADIQYF. CDR3 sequence (DNA): TGCGCCAGCAGCCAAGTTAGCGGGGGGGCCGACATTCAGTACTTC.

The chain carries TRBV19 and TRBJ1-3; D remains unclear. CDR3 length: 14 residues. V shed 7 bases and J shed 1 base, with 11 bases lying between them. Germline assignment: CDR1 LNHDA and CDR2 SQIVND (reference sequence). The DNA for the CDR3 is TGTGCCAGTACCCCCGGTGGTTCTGGAAACACCATATATTTT. Residues: CASTPGGSGNTIYF.

This clone has just one count. The rearrangement uses TRBV30 and TRBJ2-7; D gene unclear. The CDR3 has 12 amino acids. CDR1 GTSNPN and CDR2 SVGIG come from the germline V gene (reference sequence). DNA for the CDR3: TGTTCCAAGAAGAAGGCGGCATACGAGCAGTACTTC. This encodes CSKKKAAYEQYF.

J is TRBJ1-2 and V is TRBV25-1, with 10 bases that match TRBD1. The V segment lost 1 base and the J segment 4 bases; nucleotides outside the gene matches: 9. The germline V gene has CDR1 MGHDK and CDR2 SYGVNS. This CDR3 region has 17 residues. CDR3 nucleotide sequence: TGTGCCAGCAGTGAATGGGGACAGGGGTTTCCCGTCTATGGCTACACCTTC. Protein: CASSEWGQGFPVYGYTF.

The V gene is TRBV30, the J gene TRBJ2-5, with 8 bases aligning to TRBD2. The CDR3 length is 12 residues. Trimming cost V 4 bases and J 9 bases; bases outside gene matches: 7. Germline V gives CDR1 GTSNPN, CDR2 SVGIG (reference sequence). CDR3 loop: CAWNVVSGAQYF. The CDR3 coding sequence is TGTGCCTGGAACGTGGTTAGCGGGGCCCAGTACTTC.

The chain combines TRBV11-2 with TRBJ2-7; 7 bases map to TRBD2. Germline CDR1 reads SGHAT; CDR2 reads FQNNGV. This CDR3 comprises 16 residues. V gave up 7 bases and J gave up 2 bases; unmatched junction bases: 14. The CDR3, as DNA: TGTGCCAGCACCGTTCTTCAGGGACTAACAACCTACGAGCAGTACTTC. The encoded protein is CASTVLQGLTTYEQYF.

The sample holds a few counts of this clone. The genes are TRBV10-3 and TRBJ2-5, with 12 bases lining up with TRBD2. There are 13 residues in the CDR3. CDR1 ENHRY and CDR2 SYGVKD come from the germline V gene. V shed 8 bases, J shed 5 bases, and the junction held 3 bases outside the gene matches. The CDR3 DNA is TGTGCCATCGGACTAGCGGGAAGTGAGACCCAGTACTTC. Its protein product is CAIGLAGSETQYF.

This chain joins TRBV6-1 and TRBJ2-7; 9 bases fit TRBD1. Germline V gene data show CDR1 as MNHNS and CDR2 as SASEGT. The trim removed 7 bases at V and 5 bases at J, leaving 6 bases unmatched. This CDR3 comprises 13 residues. CDR3 sequence (DNA): TGTGCCAGCACCGGACAGGGGAAGCACGAGCAGTACTTC. Its protein product is CASTGQGKHEQYF.

The sample holds a few counts of this clone. The chain couples TRBV30 to TRBJ2-3, with a weak D call TRBD2 (5 bases). CDR1 and CDR2 from the germline V gene are GTSNPN and SVGIG (reference sequence). CDR3 length: 15 amino acids. V was cut by 0 bases and J by 1 base, with 11 bases left in between. This CDR3 reads CAWSVGSVGTDTQYF. The CDR3 DNA reads TGTGCCTGGAGTGTAGGGAGCGTAGGCACAGATACGCAGTATTTT.

The genes are TRBV7-2 and TRBJ1-3; perhaps TRBD1 as D (6 bases). The V end lost 3 bases, the J end lost 1 base, and 13 bases lay between the germline ends. The CDR3 totals 16 residues. Per germline, CDR1 SGHTA and CDR2 FQGNSA. This CDR3 is CASSFTQGQSGNTIYF. CDR3 in DNA: TGTGCCAGCAGCTTCACACAGGGCCAATCTGGAAACACCATATATTTT.

CDR3 region: CASSFQGAETQYF. CDR3 coding DNA: TGTGCCAGCAGCTTTCAGGGGGCAGAGACCCAGTACTTC. The genes are TRBV7-2 and TRBJ2-5; 8 positions agree with TRBD1. From germline, CDR1 is SGHTA and CDR2 FQGNSA. The CDR3 sequence is 13 residues long. With V trimmed by 3 bases and J by 4 bases, 1 base remained unmatched. Variable domain in full (rest from reference TRBV7-2 and TRBJ2-5): GAGVSQSPSNKVTEKGKDVELRCDPISGHTALYWYRQSLGQGLEFLIYFQGNSAPDKSGLPSDRFSAERTGGSVSTLTIQRTQQEDSAVYLCASSFQGAETQYFGPGTRLLVL.

The DNA for the CDR3 is TGTGCCAGCCACAGGACAGGGCCCGGAAACACCATATATTTT. It encodes CASHRTGPGNTIYF. The gene calls are TRBV6-1 and TRBJ1-3, with TRBD1 matching 8 bases. This CDR3 is 14 amino acids long. CDR1 and CDR2 (germline): MNHNS, SASEGT. The V segment lost 8 bases and the J segment 4 bases; nucleotides outside the gene matches: 7.

As concerns this clone: An end of the junction differs from the germline gene, which may be a read error. The V call is TRBV5-1, the J call TRBJ1-6, with 8 nucleotides matching TRBD1. There are 15 residues in the CDR3. Germline lookup yields CDR1 SGHRS and CDR2 YFSETQ. DNA of the CDR3: TGCGCCACCAGCACCGGGACAGGTTCAGGTTCACCCCTCCACTTT. It encodes CATSTGTGSGSPLHF. The whole variable domain, remainder taken from reference TRBV5-1 and TRBJ1-6, is KAGVTQTPRYLIKTRGQQVTLSCSPISGHRSVSWYQQTPGQGLQFLFEYFSETQRNKGNFPGRFSGRQFSNSRSEMNVSTLELGDSALYLCATSTGTGSGSPLHFGNGTRLTVT.

The chain uses TRBV30 and TRBJ1-2; TRBD1 is a possible D gene (6 bases). V lost 1 base and J 5 bases, leaving 8 bases between the germline ends. Germline V CDR1 and CDR2: GTSNPN, SVGIG (reference sequence). The CDR3 consists of 12 residues. The DNA of the CDR3 is TGTGCCTGGAGTGCCGGACAGTATGGCTACACCTTC. As protein: CAWSAGQYGYTF.

The V call is TRBV5-6, the J call TRBJ2-7; D gene ambiguous. The germline V gene encodes CDR1 SGHDT and CDR2 YYEEEE. The CDR3 loop spans 12 amino acids. V dropped 0 bases and J dropped 7 bases, with 8 bases sitting between them. DNA of the CDR3: TGTGCCAGCAGCTTGGATCCCGGTGAGCAGTACTTC. It codes for CASSLDPGEQYF.

V is TRBV27 and J is TRBJ2-5, with 12 bases lining up with TRBD2. The J call could be wrong; TRBJ2-7 is a better fit for the DNA end. The CDR3 loop spans 18 amino acids. The germline V gene encodes CDR1 MNHEY and CDR2 SMNVEV (reference sequence). The CDR3 here is CASSPYLTSGGASYEQYF. CDR3 nucleotide sequence: TGTGCCAGCAGTCCCTACCTGACTAGCGGGGGCGCCTCCTACGAGCAGTACTTC.

V is TRBV4-3 and J is TRBJ1-6, with 8 bases matching TRBD1. Per the germline V gene, CDR1 is LGHNA and CDR2 is YSLEER. V was clipped by 0 bases and J by 0 bases; unmatched bases: 7. The CDR3 consists of 19 residues. CDR3 DNA: TGCGCCAGCAGCCAAGATCGACAGGGGCCAAGCTCCTATAATTCACCCCTCCACTTT. Residues: CASSQDRQGPSSYNSPLHF.

The gene calls are TRBV27 and TRBJ2-2; tentatively, D is TRBD2 (6 bases). The CDR3 is 17 amino acids. Germline V gene lookup returns CDR1 MNHEY and CDR2 SMNVEV (reference sequence). V was shortened by 7 bases and J by 2 bases, with 20 bases between the two germline ends. CDR3 sequence (DNA): TGTGCCAGCAAAACTCCCCGGGACTCCCGAAACACCGGGGAGCTGTTTTTT. Its protein is CASKTPRDSRNTGELFF.

The V call is TRBV4-1, the J call TRBJ1-2; no definite D call. This CDR3 spans 17 amino acids. Trimming took 1 base from V and 2 from J, leaving 17 bases between them. The germline V gene encodes CDR1 MGHRA and CDR2 YSYEKL. Here the CDR3 reads CASSQGREQTLNYGYTF. CDR3 sequence (DNA): TGCGCCAGCAGCCAAGGGAGGGAACAGACCTTGAACTATGGCTACACCTTC.

The chain has TRBV5-4 and TRBJ2-1; D unresolved. Trimming cost V 4 bases and J 10 bases, with 9 bases left between them. The length of the CDR3 is 11 residues. Per the germline V gene, CDR1 is SGHNT and CDR2 is YYREEE (reference sequence). CDR3 nucleotides: TGTGCCAGCAGCGTCGGTAACGAGCAGTTCTTC. Protein sequence: CASSVGNEQFF.

The rearrangement joins TRBV6-5 to TRBJ1-2; possible D gene TRBD1, 5 bases. The CDR3 is 14 residues long. CDR1 is MNHEY, CDR2 SVGAGI, per germline. V was shortened by 6 bases and J by 0 bases, with 11 bases between the two germline ends. The CDR3 spells CASRWSGTNYGYTF. Here the CDR3 DNA reads TGTGCCAGCAGGTGGTCAGGGACTAACTATGGCTACACCTTC.

The chain couples TRBV4-3 to TRBJ1-1; D uncertain. The germline V gene has CDR1 LGHNA and CDR2 YSLEER. Trimming took off 1 base at V and 5 bases at J, with 8 bases between the two ends. The CDR3 runs 13 residues. CDR3 protein: CASSQGGRTEAFF. The CDR3 DNA is TGCGCCAGCAGCCAAGGAGGTCGTACTGAAGCTTTCTTT.